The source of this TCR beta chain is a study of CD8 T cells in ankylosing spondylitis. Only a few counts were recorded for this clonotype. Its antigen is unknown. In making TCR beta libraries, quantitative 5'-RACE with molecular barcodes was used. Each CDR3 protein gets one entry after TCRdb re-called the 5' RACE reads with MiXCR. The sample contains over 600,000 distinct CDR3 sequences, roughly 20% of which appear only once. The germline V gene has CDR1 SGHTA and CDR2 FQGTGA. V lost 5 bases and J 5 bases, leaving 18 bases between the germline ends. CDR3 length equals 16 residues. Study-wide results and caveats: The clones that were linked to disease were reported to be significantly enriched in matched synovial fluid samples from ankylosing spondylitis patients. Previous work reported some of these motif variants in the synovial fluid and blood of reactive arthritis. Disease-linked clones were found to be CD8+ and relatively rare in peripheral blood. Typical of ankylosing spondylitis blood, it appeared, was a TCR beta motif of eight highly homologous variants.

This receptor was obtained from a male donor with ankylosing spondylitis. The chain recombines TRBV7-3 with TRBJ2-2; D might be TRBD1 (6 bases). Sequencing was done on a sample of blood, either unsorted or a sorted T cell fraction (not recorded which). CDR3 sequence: CASSERGGQSTGELFF. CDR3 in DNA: TGTGCCAGCAGCGAACGAGGTGGACAGTCAACCGGGGAGCTGTTTTTT.